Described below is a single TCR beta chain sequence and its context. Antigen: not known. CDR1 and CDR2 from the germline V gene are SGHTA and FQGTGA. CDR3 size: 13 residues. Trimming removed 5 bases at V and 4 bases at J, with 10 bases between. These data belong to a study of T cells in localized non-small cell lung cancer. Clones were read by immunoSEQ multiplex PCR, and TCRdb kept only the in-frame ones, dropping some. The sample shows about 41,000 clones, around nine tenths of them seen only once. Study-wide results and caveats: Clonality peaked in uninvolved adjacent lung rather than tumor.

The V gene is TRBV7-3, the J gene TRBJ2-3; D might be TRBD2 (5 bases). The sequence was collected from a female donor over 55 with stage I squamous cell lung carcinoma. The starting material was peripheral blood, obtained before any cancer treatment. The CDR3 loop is CASSRGSPDTQYF. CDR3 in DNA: TGTGCCAGCAGCCGCGGGTCCCCAGATACGCAGTATTTT.